A single sample gave rise to the 22 T cell receptor beta chains below, sequenced in a study of blood T cell repertoires in COVID-19. The table came from immunoSEQ multiplex PCR; TCRdb's copy has only in-frame clones and leaves some out. The data hold around 140,000 clones, with around nine tenths observed a single time. The source material was peripheral blood. These receptors were taken from a woman in her fifties or sixties with acute or convalescent COVID-19.

In its sample, this clone was seen a few times. The gene calls are TRBV27 and TRBJ2-5; the match to TRBD2 covers 7 bases. Germline V gene lookup returns CDR1 MNHEY and CDR2 SMNVEV (reference sequence). V was pared by 7 bases and J by 7 bases, with 18 bases of the junction left unmatched. The CDR3 runs 16 residues. CDR3 protein: CASIPRRELGEVTQYF. The CDR3 coding sequence is TGTGCCAGCATCCCAAGGCGGGAGCTGGGGGAGGTGACCCAGTACTTC.

This CDR3 reads CASSLGTSGRRGTDTQYF. The CDR3 DNA is TGTGCCAGCAGCTTGGGAACTAGCGGGAGACGAGGCACAGATACGCAGTATTTT. The chain links TRBV5-6 to TRBJ2-3; TRBD2 matches at 11 bases. Germline trimming cut 0 bases from V and 1 base from J; bases unmatched to any gene: 7. Per germline, CDR1 SGHDT and CDR2 YYEEEE. CDR3 size: 18 residues.

CDR3 loop: CAWSNHEGQPQHF. CDR3 in DNA: TGTGCCTGGAGTAACCACGAGGGTCAGCCCCAGCATTTT. This rearrangement joins TRBV30 to TRBJ1-5, with D hard to call. The germline gives CDR1 GTSNPN, CDR2 SVGIG (reference sequence). V was shortened by 2 bases and J by 6 bases, with 11 bases between the two germline ends. This CDR3 is built from 13 residues.

The J gene is TRBJ1-6, the V gene TRBV2; 7 nucleotides line up with TRBD1. The junction had 6 bases not matched to a gene; V was cut back by 6 bases and J by 7 bases. This CDR3 contains 14 residues. Germline CDR1 reads SNHLY; CDR2 reads FYNNEI. CDR3 DNA sequence: TGTGCCAGCAGCCAAAACAGGGGAAATTCACCCCTCCACTTT. It is translated as CASSQNRGNSPLHF.

This clone showed up just a few times. V gene TRBV7-8 combines with J gene TRBJ2-7; TRBD1 agrees at 8 bases. Germline V gene sequence: CDR1 SGHVS, CDR2 FQNEAQ. V trimming: 7 bases; J trimming: 4 bases; junction bases outside the gene matches: 6. This CDR3 is 13 amino acids long. The CDR3 reads CASTPGQGYEQYF. DNA for the CDR3: TGTGCCAGCACCCCCGGACAGGGATACGAGCAGTACTTC.

The chain carries TRBV14 and TRBJ2-1; 9 nucleotides align to TRBD2. The germline CDR1 and CDR2 sequences are SGHDN and FVKESK. The V gene end was trimmed by 0 bases and the J gene end by 4 bases; junction bases not matched to a gene: 7. The CDR3 is 17 amino acids. The CDR3 bases are TGTGCCAGCAGCCAAGATTGGTCTAGCGGGGATTACAATGAGCAGTTCTTC. It encodes CASSQDWSSGDYNEQFF.

This clone was seen only once. This chain connects TRBV25-1 to TRBJ1-2; tentatively, D is TRBD1 (5 bases). CDR3 length: 13 amino acids. V gave up 4 bases and J gave up 4 bases, with 10 bases separating them. Germline assignment: CDR1 MGHDK and CDR2 SYGVNS. The CDR3 DNA sequence: TGTGCCAGCAGTGGAGGAGGGGTCTATGGCTACACCTTC. Its protein product is CASSGGGVYGYTF.

The chain recombines TRBV12-3 or TRBV12-4 with TRBJ1-2, with 9 positions matching TRBD1. The length of the CDR3 is 13 residues. The V gene end was trimmed by 6 bases and the J gene end by 5 bases; junction bases not matched to a gene: 4. CDR3 nucleotide sequence: TGTGCCAGCAGGAGACAGGGGGGTTATGGCTACACCTTC. It specifies CASRRQGGYGYTF.

This chain links TRBV10-3 with TRBJ2-1; TRBD2 matches at 8 bases. CDR1 is ENHRY, CDR2 SYGVKD, per germline. V dropped 0 bases and J dropped 1; count of bases not matched to a gene: 5. The CDR3 has 17 amino acids. The CDR3 nucleotides read TGTGCCATCAGTGAGTCGAGCGGGAGCCCTTCCTACAATGAGCAGTTCTTC. This encodes CAISESSGSPSYNEQFF.

CDR3 region: CSVGDSSYNSPLHF. The CDR3 nucleotides are TGCAGCGTTGGTGACAGCTCCTATAATTCACCCCTCCACTTT. The chain carries TRBV29-1 and TRBJ1-6, with a weak D call TRBD1 (5 bases). V lost 4 bases to trimming and J lost 0 bases, with 7 bases between them. The CDR3 is 14 residues long. CDR1 SQVTM and CDR2 ANQGSEA come from the germline V gene.

Only one count was recorded for this clone. The chain couples TRBV6-5 to TRBJ2-1, with 7 positions matching TRBD2. J lost 8 bases, V lost 3 bases, and 10 bases had no gene match. This CDR3 region has 15 residues. Germline V gives CDR1 MNHEY, CDR2 SVGAGI. The chain's CDR3 is CASSYTYRTSHEQFF. The CDR3 nucleotides read TGTGCCAGCAGTTATACCTACAGGACTAGTCATGAGCAGTTCTTC.

This clone was detected once. The chain joins TRBV3-1 (or the pseudogene TRBV3-2) to TRBJ2-7; 9 nucleotides line up with TRBD2. The ends lost 3 bases at V and 12 bases at J; junction bases unmatched: 12. The CDR3 sequence is 14 residues long. Germline assignment: CDR1 LGHDT and CDR2 YNNKEL (reference sequence). As DNA, the CDR3 is TGTGCCAGCAGCCAGGGGCTAGCGGGGCACCGGGGGTACTTC. This codes for CASSQGLAGHRGYF.

This chain joins TRBV28 and TRBJ1-1; D may be TRBD1 (5 bases). CDR1 and CDR2 from the germline V gene are MDHEN and SYDVKM. This CDR3 contains 12 residues. Deletions cut 5 bases from V and 7 bases from J, with 11 bases between. The CDR3 DNA sequence: TGTGCCAGCAGTACCCCCAGGGTTGAAGCTTTCTTT. Amino acids: CASSTPRVEAFF.

J is TRBJ2-2 and V is TRBV3-1 (or the pseudogene TRBV3-2); 7 bases fit TRBD1. V trimming: 6 bases; J trimming: 4 bases; junction bases outside the gene matches: 5. CDR3 size: 14 residues. CDR1 and CDR2 (germline): LGHDT, YNNKEL (reference sequence). Here the CDR3 reads CASSRQGSTGELFF. Here the CDR3 DNA reads TGTGCCAGCAGTCGACAGGGAAGCACCGGGGAGCTGTTTTTT.

The genes are TRBV5-1 and TRBJ1-5; D gene ambiguous. V dropped 2 bases and J dropped 6 bases, with 9 bases sitting between them. Germline CDR1 is SGHRS and CDR2 is YFSETQ. The CDR3 extends over 13 amino acids. CDR3 residues: CASSFYSGQPQHF. The CDR3 DNA is TGCGCCAGCAGCTTCTACTCGGGTCAGCCCCAGCATTTT.

This chain joins TRBV4-1 and TRBJ1-6; tentative D call: TRBD1 (5 bases). Germline-derived CDR1 and CDR2 are MGHRA and YSYEKL. V was cut by 1 base and J by 10 bases, with 14 bases left in between. The CDR3 spans 15 residues. This CDR3 reads CASSQAWQGSSPLHF. Here the CDR3 DNA reads TGCGCCAGCAGCCAAGCGTGGCAGGGAAGCTCACCCCTCCACTTT.

The chain recombines TRBV6-9 with TRBJ2-7; 9 positions match TRBD2. Germline loops: CDR1 MNHGY, CDR2 SVAAGI. Trimming removed 4 bases from V and 3 bases from J; junction bases left unmatched: 13. CDR3 size: 17 residues. The CDR3 sequence: CASSSGPNGTSSYEQYF. The DNA for the CDR3 is TGTGCCAGCAGTTCGGGGCCGAACGGGACTAGCAGCTACGAGCAGTACTTC.

J is TRBJ1-1 and V is TRBV15; 7 positions agree with TRBD1. CDR1 is LNHNV, CDR2 YYDKDF, per germline (reference sequence). CDR3 length equals 13 residues. J was trimmed by 7 bases and V by 5 bases; bases with no gene match: 7. The CDR3 is CATSSDRLSEAFF. The CDR3 DNA reads TGTGCCACCAGCTCGGACAGGCTTAGTGAAGCTTTCTTT.

The CDR3 DNA follows: TGCGCCAGCAGATCGGGACAGGGGAACACCGGGGAGCTGTTTTTT. Protein sequence: CASRSGQGNTGELFF. J is TRBJ2-2 and V is TRBV10-1; 9 bases align to TRBD1. V dropped 6 bases and J dropped 1; count of bases not matched to a gene: 3. The CDR3 extends over 15 amino acids. Looked up from germline, CDR1 is WNHNN and CDR2 is SYGVQD (reference sequence).

This chain uses TRBV28 with TRBJ2-1; perhaps TRBD1 as D (6 bases). The CDR3 is made up of 13 amino acids. Trimming removed 6 bases from V and 5 bases from J, with 11 bases in between. Looked up from germline, CDR1 is MDHEN and CDR2 is SYDVKM. CDR3 sequence reads: CASREDRHNEQFF. Written as DNA, the CDR3 is TGTGCCAGCAGGGAGGACAGACACAATGAGCAGTTCTTC.

The rearrangement joins TRBV28 to TRBJ1-6; no clear D gene. This CDR3 spans 17 amino acids. The germline V and J ends were trimmed by 4 bases and 0 bases, with 13 bases remaining between them. CDR1 is MDHEN and CDR2 is SYDVKM in the germline V gene. Here the CDR3 DNA reads TGTGCCAGCAGTTCAACAGAGTTGAGCTCCTATAATTCACCCCTCCACTTT. Encoded protein: CASSSTELSSYNSPLHF.

This chain links TRBV19 with TRBJ1-2; D ambiguous. V was clipped by 3 bases and J by 8 bases, with 16 bases between them. The length of the CDR3 is 14 residues. The germline V gene encodes CDR1 LNHDA and CDR2 SQIVND (reference sequence). CDR3: CASSITSSRGGYTF. In nucleotides, the CDR3 is TGTGCCAGTAGTATTACATCCTCAAGAGGGGGCTACACCTTC.